The next 2 T cell receptor beta chains were all read from a single sample in a study of blood T cell repertoires in COVID-19. Sequencing used immunoSEQ multiplex PCR; TCRdb keeps in-frame clones, though not all of them. The sample holds 70,000 to 85,000 clones, approximately 78% seen once. The sequenced sample consisted of peripheral blood. The source of these receptors is a woman older than 75 with acute or convalescent COVID-19.

This clone has only a few counts. The chain recombines TRBV7-2 with TRBJ2-1; 9 bases agree with TRBD1. The junction had 4 bases not matched to a gene; V was cut back by 5 bases and J by 8 bases. The CDR3 runs to 13 residues. CDR1 and CDR2 (germline): SGHTA, FQGNSA. The CDR3 spells CASSGTGRDEQFF. CDR3 nucleotides: TGTGCCAGCAGCGGGACAGGGCGGGATGAGCAGTTCTTC.

This chain uses TRBV7-9 with TRBJ1-2, with D maybe TRBD1 (6 bases). The CDR3 sequence is 13 residues long. The germline V gene encodes CDR1 SEHNR and CDR2 FQNEAQ (reference sequence). V lost 5 bases to trimming and J lost 7 bases, with 14 bases between them. CDR3 coding DNA: TGTGCCAGCAGCCTCCGCGGGGGCCGTGGCTACACCTTC. Translated: CASSLRGGRGYTF. Full variable domain (missing parts from reference TRBV7-9 and TRBJ1-2): DTGVSQNPRHKITKRGQNVTFRCDPISEHNRLYWYRQTLGQGPEFLTYFQNEAQLEKSRLLSDRFSAERPKGSFSTLEIQRTEQGDSAMYLCASSLRGGRGYTFGSGTRLTVV.